The 9 T cell receptor beta chains listed next were all sequenced from one sample in a study of cytomegalovirus exposure and HLA in healthy donors (dated 2017 in TCRdb). Libraries came from the immunoSEQ multiplex PCR assay. For the multiplex PCR, a mixture combining 60 forward primers for TCR Vbeta segments and 13 reverse primers for TCR Jbeta segments was used. TCRdb's version of the immuneACCESS table is confined to in-frame rearrangements and falls short of the full clone set. An unresolved V gene accounts for under half of the shortfall where checked; the remainder is of unknown origin. The sample table lists 150,000 or so clones, roughly 71% of them with a count of one. 1.5% of the sample is held by the ten biggest clonotypes. The sequencing sample was made of PBMCs. These TCRs come from a girl aged 5 to 17 in good health and CMV-seronegative.

The chain combines TRBV7-6 with TRBJ2-2, with TRBD2 identical over 10 bases. Germline values: CDR1 SGHVS, CDR2 FNYEAQ. This CDR3 region has 18 residues. The V and J ends lost 5 bases and 0 bases, in that order; junction bases with no gene match: 9. For the CDR3, the DNA is TGTGCCAGCAGCATAAGACTAGCGGGCCGGACGAACACCGGGGAGCTGTTTTTT. Protein: CASSIRLAGRTNTGELFF.

The chain combines TRBV19 with TRBJ1-1, with D uncertain. The germline V gene has CDR1 LNHDA and CDR2 SQIVND (reference sequence). The CDR3 contains 11 residues. Deletions cut 3 bases from V and 11 bases from J, with 10 bases between. CDR3 loop: CASSIPSSAFF. In nucleotides, the CDR3 is TGTGCCAGTAGTATTCCCTCGTCGGCTTTCTTT.

This clone was counted only a few times. The V and J genes are TRBV6-4 and TRBJ2-3; TRBD2 aligns across 11 bases. Germline V gene lookup returns CDR1 MRHNA and CDR2 SNTAGT. The junction had 2 bases not matched to a gene; V was cut back by 7 bases and J by 2 bases. The CDR3 length is 14 residues. CDR3 residues: CASNSGGATDTQYF. The CDR3 region has the DNA TGTGCCAGCAATAGCGGGGGGGCCACAGATACGCAGTATTTT.

The CDR3 loop reads CASSLALSNEQFF. Written as DNA, the CDR3 is TGTGCCAGCAGCTTGGCCTTGAGCAATGAGCAGTTCTTC. The chain uses TRBV5-5 and TRBJ2-1; D unresolved. The length of the CDR3 is 13 residues. Germline CDR1 reads SGHKS; CDR2 reads YYEKEE (reference sequence). Trimming took 0 bases from V and 6 from J, leaving 7 bases between them.

This sequence joins TRBV5-4 and TRBJ2-4; D is possibly TRBD2 (6 bases). Trimming shortened V by 4 bases and J by 0 bases, and 8 bases separated the two germline ends. Germline CDR1 is SGHNT and CDR2 is YYREEE (reference sequence). This CDR3 spans 14 amino acids. The CDR3 DNA reads as TGTGCCAGCAGCCCAGCGGGAGCCAAAAACATTCAGTACTTC. Its translation: CASSPAGAKNIQYF.

This clone was seen more than once but under ten times. The rearrangement links TRBV4-2 to TRBJ2-7, with 7 bases fitting TRBD1. With V trimmed by 7 bases and J by 3 bases, 6 bases remained unmatched. The CDR3 totals 13 residues. Looked up from germline, CDR1 is LGHNA and CDR2 is YNFKEQ. Here the CDR3 DNA reads TGTGCCAGCACCGGAACAGGGGACTACGAGCAGTACTTC. It encodes CASTGTGDYEQYF.

The chain combines TRBV28 with TRBJ1-1, with D unclear. The CDR3 has 11 amino acids. V dropped 8 bases and J dropped 7 bases, with 11 bases sitting between them. Germline lookup yields CDR1 MDHEN and CDR2 SYDVKM. For the CDR3, the DNA is TGTGCCAGCGGGGTAAGCGGTGAAGCTTTCTTT. This gives the protein CASGVSGEAFF.

The chain is built from TRBV7-3 and TRBJ2-6; 9 bases map to TRBD1. The J segment lost 0 bases and the V segment lost 3 bases, leaving 6 bases of the junction unmatched. The CDR3 loop spans 18 amino acids. Germline V lookup: CDR1 SGHTA, CDR2 FQGTGA. The CDR3 coding sequence is TGTGCCAGCAGCTTGGACAGGGGAATATTCTCTGGGGCCAACGTCCTGACTTTC. Amino acids: CASSLDRGIFSGANVLTF. Together with reference TRBV7-3 and TRBJ2-6, the CDR3 gives the full variable domain: GAGVSQTPSNKVTEKGKYVELRCDPISGHTALYWYRQSLGQGPEFLIYFQGTGAADDSGLPNDRFFAVRPEGSVSTLKIQRTERGDSAVYLCASSLDRGIFSGANVLTFGAGSRLTVL.

The chain joins TRBV6-1 to TRBJ1-2, with 7 bases aligning to TRBD1. The CDR3 extends over 13 amino acids. Unmatched junction bases numbered 3, after V lost 6 bases and J lost 2 bases. From germline, CDR1 is MNHNS and CDR2 SASEGT. Written as DNA, the CDR3 is TGTGCCAGCAGGAGAGGGGGCAACTATGGCTACACCTTC. It codes for CASRRGGNYGYTF.